Included here is one TCR beta chain sequence, with context. Its antigen is unknown. This record belongs to a study of T cell responses to AZD1222 COVID-19 vaccine. Points from the study as a whole: Dominant CD4 TCR responses targeted spike regions 160-218 and 743-854. Donors in the cohort were predominantly white British and more often female, and clonal diversity was possibly underestimated.

Data came from immunoSEQ multiplex PCR; TCRdb stores just in-frame clones and leaves some out. The sample includes roughly 120,000 clones, 88% seen only once; the top ten take more than 3.5%. The V end lost 8 bases, the J end lost 0 bases, and 13 bases lay between the germline ends. In germline, CDR1 is SGHDN, CDR2 FVKESK. The CDR3 loop spans 15 amino acids. This chain connects TRBV14 to TRBJ1-4; a weak D match, TRBD1 (6 bases). Sequenced material: peripheral blood, taken on day 0 of AZD1222 vaccination. The sequence was collected from an adult in good health. CDR3 DNA sequence: TGTGCCAGCTCAAGGGGGATTGCAACTAATGAAAAACTGTTTTTT. It translates to CASSRGIATNEKLFF.